This TCR beta chain came from a study of post-analysis software for immune sequencing data. About the study: Clinical courses comprised relapsing-remitting, secondary progressive and progressive-relapsing multiple sclerosis. Study-level results: The five TRBV segments detected at higher frequency in patients than in controls included TRBV5-6, TRBV5-1 and TRBV20-1. Compared with controls, patients showed significantly lower normalized Chao1 diversity. Samples from a shared batch, those prepared together, strongly co-clustered by F measure.

The V end was cut by 6 bases, the J end by 8 bases, with 16 bases between. The CDR3 covers 13 residues. Germline V gives CDR1 DFQATT, CDR2 SNEGSKA (reference sequence). This clonotype came up once. The target antigen is unknown. Unique molecular identifiers were carried by the TCR beta cDNA libraries. cDNA molecules numbering 400,000 to 550,000 came from approximately 0.91 to 9.4 million T cells. MiXCR, applied by TCRdb to the PCR reads, yields one record per CDR3 protein. Among about 570,000 distinct CDR3 sequences, around 36% were seen once, and the ten largest hold 4.5% to 7.5%. The chain employs TRBV20-1 and TRBJ2-2, with D perhaps matching TRBD2 (6 bases). The source is a girl aged 2 to 17 with multiple sclerosis. Input material: blood. CDR3 loop: CSARVLASGELFF. The DNA of the CDR3 is TGCAGTGCCCGGGTACTAGCTTCTGGGGAGCTGTTTTTT.